The 21 T cell receptor beta chains presented below share a single source sample, sequenced in a study of T cell responses to AZD1222 COVID-19 vaccine (dated by TCRdb to the early 2020s). To prepare the library, the immunoSEQ multiplex PCR assay was applied. TCRdb stores this immuneACCESS table with in-frame sequences only. Part of the clones is absent; in the studies checked, under half of the shortfall reflects unresolved V genes, and no reason is known for the rest. The sample contains approximately 140,000 clones, 90% to 95% of them found a single time. The ten largest clones represent roughly 1.3% of the sample. Interpreted using the paper, the time point label stands for: baseline before first vaccination. The sequencing here drew on peripheral blood, taken on day 0 of AZD1222 vaccination. The source of these receptors is an adult in good health.

The chain employs TRBV7-2 and TRBJ2-7; TRBD2 matches at 10 bases. The J segment lost 2 bases and the V segment lost 5 bases, leaving 6 bases of the junction unmatched. The CDR3 sequence is 15 residues long. Germline V CDR1 and CDR2: SGHTA, FQGNSA. Here the CDR3 DNA reads TGTGCCAGCAGCCCTAGCGGGAGTTTCCCCTACGAGCAGTACGTC. Translation gives CASSPSGSFPYEQYV.

V is TRBV6-6 and J is TRBJ2-2; D possibly corresponds to TRBD2 (7 bases). With 4 bases removed from V and 6 bases from J, the gap between germline ends came to 18 bases. Germline CDR1 is MNHNY and CDR2 is SVGAGI (reference sequence). The CDR3 consists of 16 residues. In nucleotides, the CDR3 is TGTGCCAGCAGTTCCTCATGGGGGGGCTTACCCGGGGAGCTGTTTTTT. As protein: CASSSSWGGLPGELFF.

This clone was recorded only once. The chain carries TRBV11-3 and TRBJ2-6, with TRBD1 identical over 7 bases. Per the germline V gene, CDR1 is SGHNT and CDR2 is YENEEA. V was clipped by 5 bases and J by 0 bases; unmatched bases: 7. The CDR3 is 17 residues long. CDR3 amino acids: CASSNGQDGSGANVLTF. CDR3 bases: TGTGCCAGCAGCAACGGACAGGACGGCTCTGGGGCCAACGTCCTGACTTTC.

The CDR3 coding sequence is TGTGCCATCAGAGCCAGGCCGGGGGCCTATGGCTACACCTTC. Translation: CAIRARPGAYGYTF. This chain links TRBV10-3 with TRBJ1-2; tentatively, D is TRBD1 (6 bases). CDR3 length equals 14 residues. Trimming stripped 6 bases from V and 4 bases from J, with 15 bases between. From germline, CDR1 is ENHRY and CDR2 SYGVKD.

V usage is TRBV11-3 and J usage is TRBJ2-1, with D tentatively TRBD1 or TRBD2 (6 bases each). The ends were cut back, 3 bases at V and 4 bases at J, with 13 bases in the middle. This CDR3 has 15 residues. CDR1 is SGHNT and CDR2 is YENEEA in the germline V gene. CDR3 bases: TGTGCCAGCAGCTTCGGTAGGGGGACTTACAATGAGCAGTTCTTC. Residues: CASSFGRGTYNEQFF.

Worth noting for this clone: Germline is not matched at one junction end, which may reflect a read error. The chain recombines TRBV2 with TRBJ2-5; D is unresolved. The CDR3 contains 15 residues. Germline loops: CDR1 SNHLY, CDR2 FYNNEI. The CDR3 coding sequence is TGTGCCAGCAGTGAAGTGGGTTTTACGACGGAGAACCAGTACTTC. Translated: CASSEVGFTTENQYF.

The chain couples TRBV5-1 to TRBJ2-2; 9 positions match TRBD2. The CDR3 sequence is 15 residues long. The junction had 5 bases not matched to a gene; V was cut back by 4 bases and J by 4 bases. Germline CDR1 reads SGHRS; CDR2 reads YFSETQ. The CDR3 here is CASSDLAGTTGELFF. The CDR3 coding sequence is TGCGCCAGCAGCGACCTAGCGGGGACCACCGGGGAGCTGTTTTTT.

The chain recombines TRBV9 with TRBJ2-1, with D hard to call. CDR1 SGDLS and CDR2 YYNGEE come from the germline V gene. Trimming took 0 bases from V and 7 from J, leaving 5 bases between them. The CDR3 has 12 amino acids. This CDR3 reads CASSVAGNEQFF. The CDR3 region has the DNA TGTGCCAGCAGCGTAGCAGGAAATGAGCAGTTCTTC.

The chain couples TRBV2 to TRBJ1-1; D might be TRBD1 (6 bases). V was trimmed by 6 bases and J by 6 bases, leaving 17 bases between them. The CDR3 spans 14 residues. Germline V CDR1 and CDR2: SNHLY, FYNNEI. The CDR3 DNA reads TGTGCCAGCAGGCGGGACACGGGGTACGCTGAAGCTTTCTTT. It codes for CASRRDTGYAEAFF.

This sequence joins TRBV15 and TRBJ2-5; 9 nucleotides match TRBD1. Germline V gene lookup returns CDR1 LNHNV and CDR2 YYDKDF (reference sequence). This CDR3 has 16 residues. The ends lost 0 bases at V and 5 bases at J; junction bases unmatched: 7. The CDR3 nucleotides read TGTGCCACCAGCAGAGAGGGACAGGGCCTTTGGGAGACCCAGTACTTC. Protein sequence: CATSREGQGLWETQYF.

The genes are TRBV2 and TRBJ1-6; 7 bases are a match to TRBD1. Looked up from germline, CDR1 is SNHLY and CDR2 is FYNNEI. This CDR3 has 14 amino acids. The V gene end was trimmed by 7 bases and the J gene end by 13 bases; junction bases not matched to a gene: 13. The CDR3 region has the DNA TGTGCCAGCACGTACGAACAGGGGATTGAGCCCCTCCACTTT. Its protein product is CASTYEQGIEPLHF.

The chain has TRBV6-1 and TRBJ2-7; D uncertain. This CDR3 has 17 residues. The germline V and J ends were trimmed by 2 bases and 1 base, with 18 bases remaining between them. CDR1 and CDR2 from the germline V gene are MNHNS and SASEGT. The CDR3 DNA sequence: TGTGCCAGCAGTGAATTCCCAGAGAGTATCCTATCCTACGAGCAGTACGTC. Amino acids: CASSEFPESILSYEQYV.

V gene TRBV7-9 combines with J gene TRBJ2-1; maybe TRBD1 (5 bases). Trimming took 6 bases from V and 12 from J, leaving 18 bases between them. The CDR3 runs 13 residues. Germline V gene data show CDR1 as SEHNR and CDR2 as FQNEAQ (reference sequence). This CDR3 is CASSQGVAVLQFF. Written as DNA, the CDR3 is TGTGCCAGCAGTCAAGGGGTGGCAGTGCTGCAGTTCTTC.

The CDR3 DNA reads as TGCGCCAGCAGCTTACAGGATCGGTCACCCCTCCACTTT. Translated: CASSLQDRSPLHF. The V gene is TRBV5-1, the J gene TRBJ1-6; D is perhaps TRBD1 (5 bases). The CDR3 sequence is 13 residues long. Germline values: CDR1 SGHRS, CDR2 YFSETQ. Trimming removed 2 bases at V and 10 bases at J, with 10 bases between.

CDR3 bases: TGCGCCAGCAGCTTGGATCTGGGGTGGAATGAGCAGTTCTTC. Amino acid sequence: CASSLDLGWNEQFF. The rearrangement links TRBV5-1 to TRBJ2-1; D is uncertain. Trimming shortened V by 0 bases and J by 7 bases, and 11 bases separated the two germline ends. The CDR3 totals 14 residues. Germline V gene lookup returns CDR1 SGHRS and CDR2 YFSETQ.

The CDR3: CASSQEASNTGELFF. The CDR3 DNA is TGTGCCAGCAGCCAAGAAGCTTCGAACACCGGGGAGCTGTTTTTT. The chain has TRBV3-1 (or the pseudogene TRBV3-2) and TRBJ2-2; D remains ambiguous. The germline V gene has CDR1 LGHDT and CDR2 YNNKEL (reference sequence). The CDR3 extends over 15 amino acids. The V gene lost 0 bases and the J gene lost 0 bases, with 5 bases spanning the gap.

The chain couples TRBV6-5 to TRBJ1-2; 7 nucleotides match TRBD1. The CDR3 consists of 13 residues. V lost 6 bases and J lost 1; bases outside the gene matches: 2. CDR1 MNHEY and CDR2 SVGAGI come from the germline V gene. CDR3 nucleotide sequence: TGTGCCAGCAGGAGGGACAGTAACTATGGCTACACCTTC. It encodes CASRRDSNYGYTF.

This chain uses TRBV19 with TRBJ1-1, with 9 bases matching TRBD1. The length of the CDR3 is 16 residues. V shed 9 bases and J 3 bases; nucleotides not matched to a gene: 14. Looked up from germline, CDR1 is LNHDA and CDR2 is SQIVND (reference sequence). The CDR3 DNA reads as TGTGCCAGCGAGTACGCCCCGGGACAGGGTTACACTGAAGCTTTCTTT. This gives the protein CASEYAPGQGYTEAFF.

The chain joins TRBV5-6 to TRBJ2-3; TRBD1 matches 9 bases. Unmatched junction bases numbered 11, after V lost 5 bases and J lost 4 bases. Germline V gene sequence: CDR1 SGHDT, CDR2 YYEEEE. This CDR3 is 16 amino acids long. DNA of the CDR3: TGTGCCAGCAGTCGCCAGGGACAGGGTGGGGCAGATACGCAGTATTTT. Translating gives CASSRQGQGGADTQYF.

The V gene is TRBV5-1, the J gene TRBJ1-2; D remains unclear. The CDR3 totals 14 residues. The germline V gene encodes CDR1 SGHRS and CDR2 YFSETQ. Trimming took 1 base from V and 0 from J, leaving 7 bases between them. The CDR3 DNA follows: TGCGCCAGCAGCTTGAACCAAGCTAACTATGGCTACACCTTC. Translating gives CASSLNQANYGYTF. Combining the CDR3 with reference TRBV5-1 and TRBJ1-2 gives the whole variable domain KAGVTQTPRYLIKTRGQQVTLSCSPISGHRSVSWYQQTPGQGLQFLFEYFSETQRNKGNFPGRFSGRQFSNSRSEMNVSTLELGDSALYLCASSLNQANYGYTFGSGTRLTVV.

This clone was detected a few times. The gene calls are TRBV7-9 and TRBJ1-4, with 7 bases matching TRBD1. Germline V gene data show CDR1 as SEHNR and CDR2 as FQNEAQ (reference sequence). Unmatched junction bases numbered 10, after V lost 6 bases and J lost 3 bases. This CDR3 comprises 16 residues. CDR3 nucleotide sequence: TGTGCCAGCAGTTCGATCCCAGGGGGACCTAATGAAAAACTGTTTTTT. It codes for CASSSIPGGPNEKLFF.